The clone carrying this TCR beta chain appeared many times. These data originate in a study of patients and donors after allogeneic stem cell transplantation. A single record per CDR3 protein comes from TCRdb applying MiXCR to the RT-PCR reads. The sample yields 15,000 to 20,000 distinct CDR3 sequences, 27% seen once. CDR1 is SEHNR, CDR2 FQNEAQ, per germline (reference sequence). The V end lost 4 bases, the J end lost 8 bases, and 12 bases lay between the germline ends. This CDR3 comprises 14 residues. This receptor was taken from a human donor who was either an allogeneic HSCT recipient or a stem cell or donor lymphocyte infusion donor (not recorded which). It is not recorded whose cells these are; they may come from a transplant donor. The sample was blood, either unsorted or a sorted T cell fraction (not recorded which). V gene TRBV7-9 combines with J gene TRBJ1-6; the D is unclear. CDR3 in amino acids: CASSSRKRDSPLHF. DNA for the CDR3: TGTGCCAGCAGCTCCCGTAAAAGGGATTCACCCCTCCACTTT.